This T cell receptor beta chain stems from a study of blood T cell repertoires in COVID-19. Original processing methods: Scientists estimated how many nucleated cells there were by amplifying reference gene primers. Assay used: immunoSEQ multiplex PCR; TCRdb lists only in-frame clones, some missing. That table supplies the V and J calls and clone size; D and trimming were determined from the DNA. The sample contains under 65,000 clones, 86% of which appear only once. This CDR3 is 14 amino acids long. The J segment lost 5 bases and the V segment lost 3 bases, leaving 6 bases of the junction unmatched. Germline V CDR1 and CDR2: LGHDT, YNNKEL (reference sequence).

The chain joins TRBV3-1 (or the pseudogene TRBV3-2) to TRBJ1-1, with 7 bases matching TRBD1. The specimen sequenced was peripheral blood. The source is a man aged 55 to 70 with acute or convalescent COVID-19. The CDR3 protein is CASSQYRGRTEAFF. Here the CDR3 DNA reads TGTGCCAGCAGCCAGTATAGGGGGCGAACTGAAGCTTTCTTT.